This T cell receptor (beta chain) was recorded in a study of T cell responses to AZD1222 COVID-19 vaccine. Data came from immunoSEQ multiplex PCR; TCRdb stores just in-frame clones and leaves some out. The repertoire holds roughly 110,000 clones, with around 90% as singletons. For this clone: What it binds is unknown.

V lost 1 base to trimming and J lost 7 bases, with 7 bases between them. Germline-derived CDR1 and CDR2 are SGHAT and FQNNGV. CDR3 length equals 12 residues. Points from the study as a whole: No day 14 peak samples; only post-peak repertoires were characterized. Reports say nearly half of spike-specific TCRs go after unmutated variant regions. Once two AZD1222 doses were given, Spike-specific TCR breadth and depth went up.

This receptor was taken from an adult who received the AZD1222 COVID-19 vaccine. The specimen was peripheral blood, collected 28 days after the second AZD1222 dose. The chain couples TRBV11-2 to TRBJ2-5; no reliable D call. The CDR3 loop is CASSLASPTQYF. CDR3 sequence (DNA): TGTGCCAGCAGCTTAGCCTCCCCGACCCAGTACTTC.